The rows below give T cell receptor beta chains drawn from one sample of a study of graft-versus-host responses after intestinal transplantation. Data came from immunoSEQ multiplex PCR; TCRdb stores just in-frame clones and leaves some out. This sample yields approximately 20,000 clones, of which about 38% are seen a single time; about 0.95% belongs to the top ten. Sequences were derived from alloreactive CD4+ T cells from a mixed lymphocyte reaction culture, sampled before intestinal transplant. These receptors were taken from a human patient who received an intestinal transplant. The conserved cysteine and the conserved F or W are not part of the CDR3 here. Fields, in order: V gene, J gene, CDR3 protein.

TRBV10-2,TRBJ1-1,ASRRGGWTEAF
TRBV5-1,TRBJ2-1,ASSFTYNEQF
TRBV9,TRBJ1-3,ASSLRGTSGNTIY
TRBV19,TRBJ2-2,ASSIEGGTGELF
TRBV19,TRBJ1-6,ASSIYGTGQNSPLH
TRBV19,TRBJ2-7,ASSIGDISYEQY
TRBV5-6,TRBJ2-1,ASSSGGGEF
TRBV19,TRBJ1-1,ASSPWTAERAF
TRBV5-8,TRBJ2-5,ASSLGGGAGAKETQY
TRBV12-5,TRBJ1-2,ASGFWGGYGYT
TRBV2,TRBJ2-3,ASTLGRASTDTQY
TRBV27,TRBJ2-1,ASSSGSSYNEQF
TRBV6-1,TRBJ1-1,ASRLQGRGTEAF
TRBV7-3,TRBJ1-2,ASSRAGGRGGYT
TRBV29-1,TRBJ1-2,SVGGEDGYT
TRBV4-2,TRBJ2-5,ASSRGTRQETQY
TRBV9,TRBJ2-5,ASSVGVSPIQETQY
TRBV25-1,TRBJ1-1,ASRGARVTEAF
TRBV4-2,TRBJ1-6,ASSLQAGRDSPLH
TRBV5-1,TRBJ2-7,ASSLVLRNKNEQY
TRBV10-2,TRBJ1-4,ASSVETGTEKLF
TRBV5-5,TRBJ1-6,ASSPADLNSPLH
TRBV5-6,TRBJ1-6,ASSTGHLYNSPLH
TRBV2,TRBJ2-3,ASSRDRRTDTQY
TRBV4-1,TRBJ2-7,ASSQDFWGQGRTRNEQY
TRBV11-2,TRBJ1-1,ASRLIRGTEAF
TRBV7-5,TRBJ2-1,VRSPDGTSGGIIYNEQF
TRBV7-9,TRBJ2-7,ASSPRQNTGTDEQY
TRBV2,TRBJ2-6,ASSNPYRASGANVLT
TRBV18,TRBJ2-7,ASSPDNSYEQY
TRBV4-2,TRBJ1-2,ASSQDKPPNYGYT
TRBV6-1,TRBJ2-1,ASIRTRRNEQF
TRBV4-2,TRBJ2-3,ASSPGLAGGLDTQY
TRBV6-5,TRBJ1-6,ASTQGAGDNSPLH
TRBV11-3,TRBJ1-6,ASSPRRDSPLH
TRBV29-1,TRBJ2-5,SVPYAETQY
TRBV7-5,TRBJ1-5,VRKGREYSNQPQH
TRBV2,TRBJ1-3,ASDRSRAGRGTGNTIY
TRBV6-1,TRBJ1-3,ASSDGAGRGNTIY
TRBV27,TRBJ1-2,ASTRTIALLNYGYT
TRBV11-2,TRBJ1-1,ASSAGTNTEAF
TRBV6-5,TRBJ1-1,ASSRTGTNTEAF
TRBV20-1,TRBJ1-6,SASDRPHLH
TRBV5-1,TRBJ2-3,ASSATGMSTDTQY
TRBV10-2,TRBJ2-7,ASSALAGSYEQY
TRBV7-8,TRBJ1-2,ASSLQNTNNYGYT
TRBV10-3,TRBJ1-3,AISELGQGGPIY
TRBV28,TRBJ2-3,ASSFRVSHSTDTQY
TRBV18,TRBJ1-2,ASSPPGGALYGYT
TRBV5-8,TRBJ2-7,ASSPGGTAY